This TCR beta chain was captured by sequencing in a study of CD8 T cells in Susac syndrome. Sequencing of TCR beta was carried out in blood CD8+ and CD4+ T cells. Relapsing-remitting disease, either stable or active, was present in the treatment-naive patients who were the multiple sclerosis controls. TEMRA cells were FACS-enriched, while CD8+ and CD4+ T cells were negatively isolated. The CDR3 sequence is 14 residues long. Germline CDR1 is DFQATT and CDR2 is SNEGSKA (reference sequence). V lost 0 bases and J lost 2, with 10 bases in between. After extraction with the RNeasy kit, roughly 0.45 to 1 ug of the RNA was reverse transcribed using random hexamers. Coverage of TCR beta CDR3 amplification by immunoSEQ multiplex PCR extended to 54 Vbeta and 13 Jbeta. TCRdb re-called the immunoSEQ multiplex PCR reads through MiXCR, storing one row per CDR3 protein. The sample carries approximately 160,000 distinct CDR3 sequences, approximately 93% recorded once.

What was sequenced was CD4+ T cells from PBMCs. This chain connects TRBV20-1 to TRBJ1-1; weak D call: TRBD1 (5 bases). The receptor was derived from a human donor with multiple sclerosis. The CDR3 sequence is CSAREGAANTEAFF. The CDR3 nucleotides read TGCAGTGCTAGAGAAGGGGCGGCCAACACTGAAGCTTTCTTT.